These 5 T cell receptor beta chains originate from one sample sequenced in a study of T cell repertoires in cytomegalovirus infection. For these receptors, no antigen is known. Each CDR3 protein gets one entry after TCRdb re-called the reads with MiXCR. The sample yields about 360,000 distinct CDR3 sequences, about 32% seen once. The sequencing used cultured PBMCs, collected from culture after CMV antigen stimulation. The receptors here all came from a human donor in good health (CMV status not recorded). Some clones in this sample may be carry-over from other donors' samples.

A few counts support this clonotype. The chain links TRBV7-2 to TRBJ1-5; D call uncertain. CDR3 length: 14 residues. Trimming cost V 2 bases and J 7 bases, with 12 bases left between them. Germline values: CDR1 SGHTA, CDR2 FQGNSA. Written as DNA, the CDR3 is TGTGCCAGCAGCTTAAACCAGGCAAGCCAGCCCCAGCATTTT. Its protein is CASSLNQASQPQHF.

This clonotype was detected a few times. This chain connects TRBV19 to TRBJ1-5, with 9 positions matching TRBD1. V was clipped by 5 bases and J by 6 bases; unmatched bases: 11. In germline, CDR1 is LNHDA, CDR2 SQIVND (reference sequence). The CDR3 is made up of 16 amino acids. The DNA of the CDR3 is TGTGCCAGTAGTGTCACCGGGACAGGGAAGGGTCAGCCCCAGCATTTT. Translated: CASSVTGTGKGQPQHF.

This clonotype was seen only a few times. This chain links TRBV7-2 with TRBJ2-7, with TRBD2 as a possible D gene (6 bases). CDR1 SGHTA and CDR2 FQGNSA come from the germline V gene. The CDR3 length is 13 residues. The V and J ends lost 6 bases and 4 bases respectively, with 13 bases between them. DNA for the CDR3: TGTGCCAGCAGTTTCGGGGGAGGTTACGAGCAGTACGTC. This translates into CASSFGGGYEQYV.

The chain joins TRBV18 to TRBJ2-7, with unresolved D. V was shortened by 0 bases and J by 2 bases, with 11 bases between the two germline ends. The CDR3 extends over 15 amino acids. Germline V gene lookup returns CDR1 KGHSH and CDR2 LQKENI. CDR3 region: CASSPPSQAPYEQYF. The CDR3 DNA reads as TGTGCCAGCTCACCACCTTCCCAGGCTCCCTACGAGCAGTACTTC.

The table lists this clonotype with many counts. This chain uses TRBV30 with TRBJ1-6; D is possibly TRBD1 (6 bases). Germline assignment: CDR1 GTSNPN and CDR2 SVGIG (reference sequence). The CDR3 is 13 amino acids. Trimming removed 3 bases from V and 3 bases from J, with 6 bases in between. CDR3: CAWRQGYNSPLHF. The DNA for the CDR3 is TGTGCCTGGAGACAGGGCTATAATTCACCCCTCCACTTT. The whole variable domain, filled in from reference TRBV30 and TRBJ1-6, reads SQTIHQWPATLVQPVGSPLSLECTVEGTSNPNLYWYRQAAGRGLQLLFYSVGIGQISSEVPQNLSASRPQDRQFILSSKKLLLSDSGFYLCAWRQGYNSPLHFGNGTRLTVT.